The clone carrying this T cell receptor beta chain turned up a few times. The antigen is undetermined. This entry belongs to a study of early T cells in non-severe SARS-CoV-2 infection. Study in general: Unsorted whole blood bulk RNA was sequenced, with unpaired chains.

This CDR3 region has 14 residues. Trimming left V 2 bases short and J 2 bases short, with 10 bases between. Germline V gene lookup returns CDR1 DFQATT and CDR2 SNEGSKA (reference sequence). Individual cDNA molecules received unique molecular identifiers during library preparation. MiXCR was run by TCRdb on the 5' RACE reads, yielding one entry per CDR3 protein. Here the sample spans around 99,000 distinct CDR3 sequences, 11% being singletons. Findings and caveats of the study: A preference for anti-spike CD8 responses marked VDJdb matching, which missed private and CD4 specificities.

The receptor was isolated from an adult who was a healthcare worker with PCR-confirmed SARS-CoV-2 infection or an uninfected control (not recorded which). Source material: whole blood. The V gene is TRBV20-1, the J gene TRBJ2-1, with D hard to call. The CDR3 loop is CSARPSSTYNEQFF. CDR3 bases: TGCAGTGCTAGACCAAGTTCGACCTACAATGAGCAGTTCTTC.